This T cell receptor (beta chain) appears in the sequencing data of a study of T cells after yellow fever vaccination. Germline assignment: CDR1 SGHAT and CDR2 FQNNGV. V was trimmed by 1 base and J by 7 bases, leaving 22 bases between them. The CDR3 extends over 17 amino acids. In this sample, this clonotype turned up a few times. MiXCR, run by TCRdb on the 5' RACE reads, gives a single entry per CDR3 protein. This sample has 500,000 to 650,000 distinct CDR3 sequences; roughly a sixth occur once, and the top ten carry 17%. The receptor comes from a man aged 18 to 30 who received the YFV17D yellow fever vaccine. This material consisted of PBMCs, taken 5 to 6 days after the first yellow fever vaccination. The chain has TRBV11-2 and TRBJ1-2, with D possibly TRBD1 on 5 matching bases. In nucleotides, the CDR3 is TGTGCCAGCAGCTTAGTGGCAGGGTTACGGTCGGATCCTGGCTACACCTTC. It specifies CASSLVAGLRSDPGYTF.